The rows below give T cell receptor beta chains drawn from one sample of a study of CD8 T cells in Susac syndrome. MiXCR, applied by TCRdb to the immunoSEQ multiplex PCR reads, yields one record per CDR3 protein. Among approximately 100,000 distinct CDR3 sequences listed, 92% were seen once. Input material: CD4+ T cells from PBMCs. All receptors come from a human donor in good health. Each CDR3 is given with its conserved first and last residue. D genes are given only for firm matches. Clone size is given for some rows only: seen once, a few or many times, or a class if the clone is expanded.

clone_size: .; v_call: TRBV20-1; j_call: TRBJ2-3; d_call: TRBD2; cdr3_length: 17; cdr3_aa: CSAPKGTSGRHTDTQYF; cdr3_nt: TGCAGTGCGCCCAAGGGGACTAGCGGGAGGCACACAGATACGCAGTATTTT
clone_size: .; v_call: TRBV20-1; j_call: TRBJ1-1; d_call: TRBD1; cdr3_length: 16; cdr3_aa: CSAFLAGGRRGTEAFF; cdr3_nt: TGCAGTGCTTTCCTTGCAGGGGGCAGGCGCGGCACTGAAGCTTTCTTT
clone_size: .; v_call: TRBV20-1; j_call: TRBJ2-4; d_call: .; cdr3_length: 14; cdr3_aa: CSAARGMDKNIQYF; cdr3_nt: TGCAGTGCTGCCCGGGGAATGGACAAAAACATTCAGTACTTC
clone_size: .; v_call: TRBV20-1; j_call: TRBJ1-5; d_call: .; cdr3_length: 14; cdr3_aa: CSATEGDWGQPQHF; cdr3_nt: TGCAGTGCTACTGAGGGAGACTGGGGTCAGCCCCAGCATTTT
clone_size: .; v_call: TRBV14; j_call: TRBJ1-4; d_call: .; cdr3_length: 16; cdr3_aa: CASSQAGRRLGEKLFF; cdr3_nt: TGTGCCAGCAGCCAAGCGGGAAGGCGGCTTGGGGAAAAACTGTTTTTT
clone_size: once; v_call: TRBV3-1; j_call: TRBJ1-5; d_call: TRBD1; cdr3_length: 15; cdr3_aa: CASSQGPGQNQPQHF; cdr3_nt: TGTGCCAGCAGCCAAGGGCCGGGACAGAATCAGCCCCAGCATTTT
clone_size: .; v_call: TRBV29-1; j_call: TRBJ1-2; d_call: TRBD1; cdr3_length: 17; cdr3_aa: CSVRPPRTGGGVGGYTF; cdr3_nt: TGCAGCGTGAGGCCTCCCCGGACAGGGGGCGGTGTAGGTGGCTACACCTTC
clone_size: .; v_call: TRBV29-1; j_call: TRBJ1-1; d_call: .; cdr3_length: 13; cdr3_aa: CSVVYWGATEAFF; cdr3_nt: TGCAGCGTGGTTTATTGGGGGGCCACTGAAGCTTTCTTT
clone_size: .; v_call: TRBV5-1; j_call: TRBJ2-2; d_call: .; cdr3_length: 15; cdr3_aa: CASRVQGTDTGELFF; cdr3_nt: TGCGCCAGCAGGGTCCAGGGGACGGACACCGGGGAGCTGTTTTTT
clone_size: .; v_call: TRBV28; j_call: TRBJ1-1; d_call: .; cdr3_length: 12; cdr3_aa: CASGRSNTEAFF; cdr3_nt: TGTGCCAGTGGACGGTCGAACACTGAAGCTTTCTTT
clone_size: .; v_call: TRBV13; j_call: TRBJ1-4; d_call: .; cdr3_length: 13; cdr3_aa: CASRKTFDEKLFF; cdr3_nt: TGTGCCAGCAGGAAGACCTTTGACGAAAAACTGTTTTTT
clone_size: .; v_call: TRBV7-2; j_call: TRBJ1-1; d_call: TRBD1; cdr3_length: 17; cdr3_aa: CASSPGTGGAVNTEAFF; cdr3_nt: TGTGCCAGCAGCCCTGGGACAGGGGGCGCCGTGAACACTGAAGCTTTCTTT
clone_size: .; v_call: TRBV6-2/TRBV6-3; j_call: TRBJ1-5; d_call: .; cdr3_length: 16; cdr3_aa: CASSYTGPLSNQPQHF; cdr3_nt: TGTGCCAGCAGTTACACCGGTCCCTTAAGCAATCAGCCCCAGCATTTT
clone_size: few; v_call: TRBV4-2; j_call: TRBJ2-5; d_call: TRBD2; cdr3_length: 16; cdr3_aa: CASSQDGLAGQETQYF; cdr3_nt: TGTGCCAGCAGCCAAGATGGACTAGCGGGGCAAGAGACCCAGTACTTC
clone_size: .; v_call: TRBV6-2/TRBV6-3; j_call: TRBJ1-2; d_call: .; cdr3_length: 17; cdr3_aa: CASTLGQSLPVGYGYTF; cdr3_nt: TGTGCCAGCACCCTAGGACAGTCGCTACCCGTGGGCTATGGCTACACCTTC
clone_size: .; v_call: TRBV11-2; j_call: TRBJ2-3; d_call: .; cdr3_length: 15; cdr3_aa: CASSLDHTGTDTQYF; cdr3_nt: TGTGCCAGCAGCTTAGATCACACAGGGACAGATACGCAGTATTTT
clone_size: .; v_call: TRBV2; j_call: TRBJ2-1; d_call: .; cdr3_length: 15; cdr3_aa: CASSEGYTYDNEQFF; cdr3_nt: TGTGCCAGCAGTGAAGGGTATACCTATGACAATGAGCAGTTCTTC
clone_size: .; v_call: TRBV3-1; j_call: TRBJ2-2; d_call: TRBD2; cdr3_length: 20; cdr3_aa: CASSQDPSGGPYLNTGELFF; cdr3_nt: TGTGCCAGCAGCCAAGATCCTAGCGGGGGGCCCTATTTAAACACCGGGGAGCTGTTTTTT
clone_size: .; v_call: TRBV15; j_call: TRBJ1-5; d_call: TRBD1; cdr3_length: 15; cdr3_aa: CATSRGTGGNQPQHF; cdr3_nt: TGTGCCACCAGCAGGGGGACAGGGGGAAATCAGCCCCAGCATTTT
clone_size: .; v_call: TRBV7-8; j_call: TRBJ1-6; d_call: .; cdr3_length: 17; cdr3_aa: CASSSTPGQRNNSPLHF; cdr3_nt: TGTGCCAGCAGCTCAACCCCGGGCCAGAGGAATAATTCACCCCTCCACTTT
clone_size: .; v_call: TRBV7-8; j_call: TRBJ2-3; d_call: .; cdr3_length: 16; cdr3_aa: CASSSRDRPSTDTQYF; cdr3_nt: TGTGCCAGCAGCTCCCGGGACCGCCCGTCCACAGATACGCAGTATTTT
clone_size: .; v_call: TRBV11-1; j_call: TRBJ1-1; d_call: TRBD1; cdr3_length: 15; cdr3_aa: CASRAPGQGRTEAFF; cdr3_nt: TGTGCCAGCAGGGCACCCGGACAGGGGAGGACTGAAGCTTTCTTT
clone_size: .; v_call: TRBV12-3/TRBV12-4; j_call: TRBJ2-6; d_call: TRBD1; cdr3_length: 15; cdr3_aa: CASSGQGPGANVLTF; cdr3_nt: TGTGCCAGCAGCGGACAGGGCCCGGGGGCCAACGTCCTGACTTTC